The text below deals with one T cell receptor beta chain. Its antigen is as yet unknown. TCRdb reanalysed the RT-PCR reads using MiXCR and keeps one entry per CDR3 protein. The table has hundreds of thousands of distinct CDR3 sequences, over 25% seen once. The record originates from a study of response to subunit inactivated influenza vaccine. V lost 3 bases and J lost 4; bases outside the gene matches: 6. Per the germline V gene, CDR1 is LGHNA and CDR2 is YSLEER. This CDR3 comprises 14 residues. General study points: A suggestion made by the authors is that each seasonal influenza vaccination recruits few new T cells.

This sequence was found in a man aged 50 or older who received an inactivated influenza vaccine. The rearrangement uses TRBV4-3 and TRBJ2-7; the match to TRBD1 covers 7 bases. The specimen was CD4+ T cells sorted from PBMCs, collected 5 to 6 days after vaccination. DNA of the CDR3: TGCGCCAGCAGCCACCGACAGGGTGTATACGAGCAGTACTTC. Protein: CASSHRQGVYEQYF.